The table lists the clone carrying this T cell receptor (beta chain) with many counts. Its cognate antigen is unknown. The data are from a study of molecular identifiers for immune sequencing clone quantification. Bulk TCR libraries used previously described methods and listed TCR primers. TCRdb re-called the PCR reads with MiXCR, one entry per CDR3 protein. The sample holds approximately 500,000 distinct CDR3 sequences; 20% to 25% are singletons and the top ten take 0.7% to 1%. Findings and limits, study-wide: Beyond 20 RNA copies, clones held over 98% of effector molecules, compared with under 1% in naive cells. Sizes of highly expanded clones could be underestimated through identical TCRs sharing a barcode.

CD8+CD4-CCR7+CD45RA+ sorting gave the naive CD8 T cells. The clonotype originates from a human donor in good health. Some libraries in this study had Jurkat cell RNA spiked in. Sequencing used naive CD8+ T cells from blood, with Jurkat cell RNA spiked in. Specified subset: FACS-sorted CD8+CD4-CCR7+CD45RA+ naive T cells.

The CDR3 DNA reads TGTGCCAGTAGTATGATGACTGGGGGCGAGCAGTACTTC. Protein sequence: CASSMMTGGEQYF. V gene TRBV19 combines with J gene TRBJ2-7; D is tentatively TRBD1 or TRBD2 (5 bases each). The germline V gene encodes CDR1 LNHDA and CDR2 SQIVND (reference sequence). Trimming pared 3 bases from V and 6 bases from J, leaving 12 bases between. The CDR3 spans 13 residues. Variable domain in full (rest from reference TRBV19 and TRBJ2-7): DGGITQSPKYLFRKEGQNVTLSCEQNLNHDAMYWYRQDPGQGLRLIYYSQIVNDFQKGDIAEGYSVSREKKESFPLTVTSAQKNPTAFYLCASSMMTGGEQYFGPGTRLTVT.